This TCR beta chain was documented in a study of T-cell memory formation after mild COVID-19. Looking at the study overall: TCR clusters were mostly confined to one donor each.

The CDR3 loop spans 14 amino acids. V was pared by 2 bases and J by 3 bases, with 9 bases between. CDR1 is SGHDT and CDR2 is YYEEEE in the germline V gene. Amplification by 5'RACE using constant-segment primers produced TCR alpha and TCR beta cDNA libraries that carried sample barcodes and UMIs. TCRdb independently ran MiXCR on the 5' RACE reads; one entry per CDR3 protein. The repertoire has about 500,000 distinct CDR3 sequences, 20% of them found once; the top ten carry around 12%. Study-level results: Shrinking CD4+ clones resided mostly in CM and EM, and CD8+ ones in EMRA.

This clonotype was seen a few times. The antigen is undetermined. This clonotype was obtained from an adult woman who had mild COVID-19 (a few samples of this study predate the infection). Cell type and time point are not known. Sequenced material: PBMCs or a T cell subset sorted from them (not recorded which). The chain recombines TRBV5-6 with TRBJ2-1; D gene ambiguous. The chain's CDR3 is CASSFGDLYNEQFF. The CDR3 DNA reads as TGTGCCAGCAGCTTTGGTGACCTCTACAATGAGCAGTTCTTC.